The 8 T cell receptor beta chains below come from one sample, sequenced in a study of cytomegalovirus exposure and HLA in healthy donors. The PCR contained 60 Vbeta and 13 Jbeta primers. The protocol was immunoSEQ multiplex PCR, while the TCRdb copy is restricted to in-frame clones and leaves out a portion. The repertoire has around 100,000 clones, approximately 73% of them found once; the top ten carry 4%. The sequencing sample was made of PBMCs. The receptors stem from a woman in her forties or fifties in good health and CMV-seropositive.

The chain carries TRBV5-1 and TRBJ1-4; D is unresolved. Germline CDR1 reads SGHRS; CDR2 reads YFSETQ. The V end was cut by 2 bases, the J end by 8 bases, with 13 bases between. The length of the CDR3 is 14 residues. In DNA, the CDR3 is TGCGCCAGCAGCTTAGAACGGCCAGGCGAAAAACTGTTTTTT. Translated, it gives CASSLERPGEKLFF.

V is TRBV19 and J is TRBJ2-3; maybe TRBD2 (7 bases). The ends were cut back, 3 bases at V and 1 base at J, with 8 bases in the middle. Germline CDR1 LNHDA, CDR2 SQIVND (reference sequence). CDR3 length: 14 amino acids. The DNA for the CDR3 is TGTGCCAGTAGTATCGGGGGGCGCACAGATACGCAGTATTTT. This encodes CASSIGGRTDTQYF.

The chain carries TRBV7-9 and TRBJ2-7; 10 nucleotides line up with TRBD1. This CDR3 region has 15 residues. Germline-derived CDR1 and CDR2 are SEHNR and FQNEAQ (reference sequence). The trim removed 4 bases at V and 2 bases at J, leaving 5 bases unmatched. The CDR3 here is CASSSRDRGPYEQYF. The CDR3 DNA reads as TGTGCCAGCAGCTCCCGGGACAGGGGTCCCTACGAGCAGTACTTC. The full variable domain, its missing parts supplied by reference TRBV7-9 and TRBJ2-7, is DTGVSQNPRHKITKRGQNVTFRCDPISEHNRLYWYRQTLGQGPEFLTYFQNEAQLEKSRLLSDRFSAERPKGSFSTLEIQRTEQGDSAMYLCASSSRDRGPYEQYFGPGTRLTVT.

This clone was counted many times. The rearrangement uses TRBV29-1 and TRBJ1-1; 8 bases fit TRBD1. Losses at the gene ends were 4 bases for V and 6 bases for J; bases not matched to a gene: 4. Germline CDR1 is SQVTM and CDR2 is ANQGSEA. This CDR3 spans 12 amino acids. The CDR3 nucleotides are TGCAGCGTTGGGGACAGGCTTTCTGAAGCTTTCTTT. It encodes CSVGDRLSEAFF.

V gene TRBV29-1 combines with J gene TRBJ2-5; the match to TRBD2 covers 9 bases. The DNA end favors TRBJ2-7, so the J call may be wrong. The germline CDR1 and CDR2 sequences are SQVTM and ANQGSEA. This CDR3 is built from 13 residues. The CDR3 bases are TGCAGCGTTGCGACTAGCGGCAATTACGAGCAGTACTTC. This encodes CSVATSGNYEQYF.

This clone was seen a single time. The gene calls are TRBV5-1 and TRBJ1-1; possible D gene TRBD1, 6 bases. CDR3 length: 16 amino acids. Germline V gene sequence: CDR1 SGHRS, CDR2 YFSETQ. V was pared by 6 bases and J by 1 base, with 19 bases between. The CDR3 DNA reads TGCGCCAGCACAATTGGGGGGGCGCGACGGAACACTGAAGCTTTCTTT. Protein product: CASTIGGARRNTEAFF.

The chain has TRBV7-9 and TRBJ2-3; the D gene is possibly TRBD2 (5 bases). Germline V lookup: CDR1 SEHNR, CDR2 FQNEAQ (reference sequence). V lost 5 bases and J lost 0, with 15 bases in between. This CDR3 is 16 amino acids long. The CDR3 loop reads CASSPPGGLSTDTQYF. The CDR3 bases are TGTGCCAGCAGCCCTCCGGGCGGGCTTAGCACAGATACGCAGTATTTT.

This sequence joins TRBV7-3 and TRBJ2-5, with no clear D. CDR3 size: 13 residues. From germline, CDR1 is SGHTA and CDR2 FQGTGA. Deletions cut 8 bases from V and 4 bases from J, with 14 bases between. CDR3 loop: CASGLGSSETQYF. The CDR3 DNA follows: TGTGCCAGCGGCCTCGGGTCTTCAGAGACCCAGTACTTC.